The clone carrying this T cell receptor beta chain turned up a few times. The data belong to a study of blood T cells in healthy people across ages. This CDR3 is built from 12 residues. Trimming stripped 2 bases from V and 3 bases from J, with 5 bases between. With a J-beta primer mix and a sample-barcoded 5' primer, a second PCR ran about 7 to 11 cycles. TCRdb redid the calling of the 5' RACE reads with MiXCR, one entry per CDR3 protein. This sample has about 680,000 distinct CDR3 sequences; roughly 50% occur once, and the top ten carry approximately 32%. The chain joins TRBV12-3 or TRBV12-4 to TRBJ2-7; D not certain. The sequence came from a woman aged 55-69 years in good health. What was sequenced was blood. The DNA for the CDR3 is TGTGCCAGCAGTTTACGCATCTACGAGCAGTACTTC. It codes for CASSLRIYEQYF.